Below, 23 T cell receptor beta chains from the same sample are listed, as sequenced in a study of control samples from healthy donors and cancer patients. Generated by immunoSEQ multiplex PCR, the TCRdb table keeps only in-frame clones and is missing some. The sample lists 110,000 to 150,000 clones, under 90% seen once, with just under 5% in the top ten. Sequenced input: blood. These receptors originate from a man younger than 40 in good health.

The rearrangement joins TRBV3-1 (or the pseudogene TRBV3-2) to TRBJ2-2; no clear D. Germline V CDR1 and CDR2: LGHDT, YNNKEL (reference sequence). This CDR3 has 13 residues. Trimming removed 1 base at V and 7 bases at J, with 7 bases between. In DNA form, the CDR3 reads TGTGCCAGCAGCCAAGGGCTAGACGGGGAGCTGTTTTTT. This translates into CASSQGLDGELFF.

This clone came up a few times. The chain links TRBV12-5 to TRBJ1-4; D ambiguous. The V gene lost 1 base and the J gene lost 5 bases, with 8 bases spanning the gap. CDR1 and CDR2 (germline): LGHNT, FRNRAP. CDR3 length: 14 amino acids. The CDR3 bases are TGTGCTAGTGGTTTGGGACTGACAAATGAAAAACTGTTTTTT. This codes for CASGLGLTNEKLFF.

This clone occurred once. The chain links TRBV27 to TRBJ2-1; tentative D call: TRBD1 (5 bases). CDR1 MNHEY and CDR2 SMNVEV come from the germline V gene (reference sequence). The CDR3 extends over 14 amino acids. The germline V and J ends were trimmed by 0 bases and 4 bases, with 7 bases remaining between them. The CDR3 sequence: CASSLSAGYNEQFF. The CDR3 region has the DNA TGTGCCAGCAGTTTATCGGCAGGGTACAATGAGCAGTTCTTC.

The chain's CDR3 is CASSLDREVYEQYF. The CDR3 nucleotides read TGTGCCAGCAGCTTGGACAGGGAAGTGTACGAGCAGTACTTC. The rearrangement links TRBV5-6 to TRBJ2-7; maybe TRBD1 (6 bases). This CDR3 contains 14 residues. Germline-derived CDR1 and CDR2 are SGHDT and YYEEEE. V was clipped by 0 bases and J by 4 bases, with 11 bases between them.

This clone has only a few counts. The chain is built from TRBV10-3 and TRBJ1-1; D is undetermined. Trimming pared 6 bases from V and 0 bases from J, leaving 8 bases between. The germline V gene encodes CDR1 ENHRY and CDR2 SYGVKD. The CDR3 has 13 residues. The CDR3 region has the DNA TGTGCCATCAGCTCTTTGTTGAACACTGAAGCTTTCTTT. This gives the protein CAISSLLNTEAFF.

The V gene is TRBV29-1, the J gene TRBJ1-2; tentative D call: TRBD1 (6 bases). Germline V gene sequence: CDR1 SQVTM, CDR2 ANQGSEA. The V end lost 5 bases, the J end lost 8 bases, and 15 bases lay between the germline ends. The CDR3 has 12 amino acids. The DNA for the CDR3 is TGCAGCGTTAACAAGGGGACATCCGGCTACACCTTC. Its protein is CSVNKGTSGYTF.

This clone was seen just once. The chain carries TRBV5-4 and TRBJ1-3; TRBD1 matches 9 bases. With 4 bases clipped from V and 2 bases from J, the junction kept 7 bases outside the gene matches. Germline loops: CDR1 SGHNT, CDR2 YYREEE (reference sequence). The CDR3 totals 16 residues. The CDR3 sequence: CASSREGTGTGNTIYF. CDR3 DNA sequence: TGTGCCAGCAGCCGAGAAGGGACAGGGACTGGAAACACCATATATTTT.

J is TRBJ2-1 and V is TRBV6-1, with 7 bases aligning to TRBD2. The CDR3 is made up of 12 amino acids. The germline gives CDR1 MNHNS, CDR2 SASEGT. The trim removed 3 bases at V and 8 bases at J, leaving 1 base unmatched. The CDR3 loop reads CASSEGGYEQFF. The CDR3 nucleotides are TGTGCCAGCAGTGAGGGGGGGTATGAGCAGTTCTTC.

V gene TRBV11-2 combines with J gene TRBJ2-5; the D is unclear. CDR1 SGHAT and CDR2 FQNNGV come from the germline V gene. The CDR3 sequence is 11 residues long. The V gene lost 3 bases and the J gene lost 2 bases, with 1 base spanning the gap. DNA for the CDR3: TGTGCCAGCAGCTTTCAAGAGACCCAGTACTTC. Its protein product is CASSFQETQYF. The entire variable domain, with the rest obtained from reference TRBV11-2 and TRBJ2-5, is as follows: EAGVAQSPRYKIIEKRQSVAFWCNPISGHATLYWYQQILGQGPKLLIQFQNNGVVDDSQLPKDRFSAERLKGVDSTLKIQPAKLEDSAVYLCASSFQETQYFGPGTRLLVL.

The chain couples TRBV19 to TRBJ2-2, with 9 positions matching TRBD2. Germline CDR1 and CDR2: LNHDA and SQIVND (reference sequence). There are 14 residues in the CDR3. Unmatched junction bases numbered 4, after V lost 8 bases and J lost 3 bases. Here the CDR3 reads CASVSGGDTGELFF. CDR3 nucleotide sequence: TGTGCCAGTGTTAGCGGGGGAGACACCGGGGAGCTGTTTTTT.

The chain has TRBV6-5 and TRBJ1-2; TRBD1 aligns across 7 bases. The CDR3 sequence is 13 residues long. The ends lost 6 bases at V and 7 bases at J; junction bases unmatched: 8. Germline CDR1 and CDR2: MNHEY and SVGAGI. The CDR3 here is CASSDYTGAGYTF. The CDR3 nucleotides are TGTGCCAGCAGCGACTACACAGGGGCTGGCTACACCTTC.

The chain has TRBV6-1 and TRBJ1-2; a weak D match, TRBD1 (5 bases). The germline CDR1 and CDR2 sequences are MNHNS and SASEGT. Trimming took off 3 bases at V and 6 bases at J, with 11 bases between the two ends. The CDR3 consists of 13 residues. The CDR3 region has the DNA TGTGCCAGCAGTGACAGGGAACAAGATGGCTACACCTTC. Translated, it gives CASSDREQDGYTF.

The chain combines TRBV7-3 with TRBJ2-7; TRBD2 agrees at 12 bases. With 4 bases clipped from V and 5 bases from J, the junction kept 6 bases outside the gene matches. CDR1 and CDR2 from the germline V gene are SGHTA and FQGTGA. The CDR3 length is 15 residues. CDR3 bases: TGTGCCAGCAGCTCCAGACTAGCGGGAGTGAACGAGCAGTACTTC. Encoded protein: CASSSRLAGVNEQYF.

The chain combines TRBV20-1 with TRBJ2-5; possibly TRBD1 for D (6 bases). This CDR3 has 11 residues. CDR1 and CDR2 (germline): DFQATT, SNEGSKA (reference sequence). V shed 5 bases and J shed 3 bases, with 7 bases lying between them. CDR3 sequence (DNA): TGCAGTGCTCACAGGGAAGAGACCCAGTACTTC. As protein: CSAHREETQYF.

The chain joins TRBV6-2 or TRBV6-3 to TRBJ2-7; 13 bases fit TRBD2. The germline V gene has CDR1 MNHEY and CDR2 SVGEGT. This CDR3 has 15 amino acids. The V and J ends lost 4 bases and 9 bases, in that order; junction bases with no gene match: 9. The CDR3 here is CASSSAGLAGYGQYF. The DNA for the CDR3 is TGTGCCAGCAGTTCCGCGGGACTAGCGGGATATGGGCAGTACTTC.

This sequence joins TRBV18 and TRBJ2-7; D ambiguous. Germline loops: CDR1 KGHSH, CDR2 LQKENI. Trimming shortened V by 6 bases and J by 2 bases, and 5 bases separated the two germline ends. CDR3 size: 11 residues. The CDR3 DNA follows: TGTGCCAGCTCGGACCCCTACGAGCAGTACTTC. Translated, it gives CASSDPYEQYF.

The chain combines TRBV7-9 with TRBJ2-7; the match to TRBD2 covers 10 bases. The length of the CDR3 is 15 residues. From germline, CDR1 is SEHNR and CDR2 FQNEAQ (reference sequence). Trimming at V came to 4 bases and at J to 4 bases, leaving 7 bases not matched to a gene. The CDR3 loop reads CASSSTSGKLYEQYF. CDR3 coding DNA: TGTGCCAGCAGCTCCACTAGCGGGAAGTTATACGAGCAGTACTTC.

The chain has TRBV3-1 (or the pseudogene TRBV3-2) and TRBJ1-6; D is possibly TRBD1 (6 bases). Trimming removed 6 bases at V and 1 base at J, with 13 bases between. This CDR3 comprises 16 residues. From germline, CDR1 is LGHDT and CDR2 YNNKEL (reference sequence). The CDR3 region has the DNA TGTGCCAGCAGGTACAGGGAGGAGTCCTATAATTCACCCCTCCACTTT. It yields the protein CASRYREESYNSPLHF.

J is TRBJ2-6 and V is TRBV11-2; D is uncertain. CDR1 and CDR2 from the germline V gene are SGHAT and FQNNGV. The CDR3 consists of 13 residues. The CDR3 DNA reads as TGTGTCAGTGGTTTATCTGGGGCCAACGTCCTGACTTTC. This codes for CVSGLSGANVLTF.

This chain connects TRBV4-1 to TRBJ1-4; D is uncertain. The CDR3 totals 16 residues. Trimming pared 3 bases from V and 7 bases from J, leaving 18 bases between. Germline CDR1 and CDR2: MGHRA and YSYEKL. CDR3 sequence: CASSHPAPGLAEKLFF. DNA for the CDR3: TGCGCCAGCAGCCACCCCGCCCCAGGTTTGGCTGAAAAACTGTTTTTT.

The rearrangement joins TRBV6-5 to TRBJ2-2; weak D call: TRBD2 (5 bases). V lost 11 bases and J lost 7, with 8 bases in between. The germline CDR1 and CDR2 sequences are MNHEY and SVGAGI. This CDR3 contains 10 residues. The CDR3 nucleotides read TGTGCCGGACGGGACGGGGAGCTGTTTTTT. It translates to CAGRDGELFF.

The chain couples TRBV6-4 to TRBJ1-1, with D unresolved. The germline gives CDR1 MRHNA, CDR2 SNTAGT. The ends were cut back, 6 bases at V and 1 base at J, with 9 bases in the middle. The CDR3 totals 13 residues. The CDR3 sequence is CASRRTENTEAFF. The DNA for the CDR3 is TGTGCCAGCAGGCGAACAGAGAACACTGAAGCTTTCTTT.

This sequence joins TRBV19 and TRBJ2-2, with 7 bases that match TRBD2. The germline V gene encodes CDR1 LNHDA and CDR2 SQIVND (reference sequence). Trimming took 5 bases from V and 7 from J; bases not matched to a gene: 16. This CDR3 is built from 17 residues. The CDR3 loop reads CASSPPGGGYLIGELFF. DNA of the CDR3: TGTGCCAGTAGTCCTCCTGGGGGAGGGTATCTTATCGGGGAGCTGTTTTTT.